This TCR beta chain was sequenced in a study of T-cell memory formation after mild COVID-19. Study information: Most TCR clusters belonged to a single donor. General study points: Specificity for SARS-CoV-2 was not confirmed among the second-wave clones peaking on day 37. CD4+ contracting clones were mainly CM and EM; CD8+ ones, EMRA. Clones that got smaller from day 15 to 85 had even CD4/CD8, while clones growing later tipped toward CD4+.

This clonotype was recorded many times. The antigen remains unidentified. The germline gives CDR1 MNHEY, CDR2 SVGEGT. Trimming shortened V by 6 bases and J by 4 bases, and 4 bases separated the two germline ends. The CDR3 has 10 amino acids. MiXCR, applied by TCRdb to the 5' RACE reads, yields one record per CDR3 protein. The table records about 15,000 distinct CDR3 sequences, 20% to 25% of them present only once. The sample taken for sequencing was PBMCs or a T cell subset sorted from them (not recorded which). The TCR comes from a man between 18 and 29 years old who had mild COVID-19 (a few samples of this study predate the infection). Cell type and time point are not known. This sequence joins TRBV6-2 or TRBV6-3 and TRBJ2-7; no clear D. The CDR3 DNA is TGTGCCAGCAGCGGGTACGAGCAGTACTTC. Its protein is CASSGYEQYF.